The T cell receptor (beta chain) described here comes from a study of T cell changes during pregnancy in multiple sclerosis. Germline CDR1 reads SNHLY; CDR2 reads FYNNEI. The length of the CDR3 is 15 residues. V trimming: 8 bases; J trimming: 3 bases; junction bases outside the gene matches: 6. TCRdb keeps only in-frame clones here, not all; method: immunoSEQ multiplex PCR. The sample includes approximately 50,000 clones, approximately 92% of them seen just once. The rearrangement links TRBV2 to TRBJ2-2, with TRBD1 identical over 10 bases. The sequence derives from a female donor with multiple sclerosis, enrolled in a pregnancy study. The material was CD4+ T cells from peripheral blood mononuclear cells, obtained in the third trimester of pregnancy. In DNA form, the CDR3 reads TGTGCCAGCTGTAGAGGGACAGGGGACACCGGGGAGCTGTTTTTT. It codes for CASCRGTGDTGELFF.